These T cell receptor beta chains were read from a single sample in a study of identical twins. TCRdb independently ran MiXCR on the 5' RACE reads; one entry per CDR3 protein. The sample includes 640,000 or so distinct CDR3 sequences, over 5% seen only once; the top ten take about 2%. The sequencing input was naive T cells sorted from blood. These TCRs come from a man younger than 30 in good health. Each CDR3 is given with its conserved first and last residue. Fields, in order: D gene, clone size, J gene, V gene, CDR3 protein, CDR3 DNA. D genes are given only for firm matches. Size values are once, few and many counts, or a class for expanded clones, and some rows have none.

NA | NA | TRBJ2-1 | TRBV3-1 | CASSQDVVGGGRYNEQFF | TGTGCCAGCAGCCAAGACGTAGTTGGCGGAGGAAGGTACAATGAGCAGTTCTTC
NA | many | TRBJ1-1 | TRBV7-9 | CASSPDGVEEAFF | TGTGCCAGCAGCCCGGACGGGGTTGAGGAAGCTTTCTTT
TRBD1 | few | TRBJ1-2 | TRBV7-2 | CASTTLGQENYGYTF | TGTGCCAGCACCACCCTCGGACAGGAAAACTATGGCTACACCTTC
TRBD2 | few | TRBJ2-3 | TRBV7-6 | CASSALAGGSDTQYF | TGTGCCAGCAGCGCCCTAGCGGGAGGGTCAGATACGCAGTATTTT
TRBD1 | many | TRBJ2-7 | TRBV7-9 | CASSLAGTGSYEQYF | TGTGCCAGCAGCTTAGCGGGGACAGGCTCCTACGAGCAGTACTTC
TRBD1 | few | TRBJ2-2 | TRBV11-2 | CASSSKRVGQGTPTGELFF | TGTGCCAGCAGCTCCAAGAGGGTAGGACAGGGGACGCCAACCGGGGAGCTGTTTTTT
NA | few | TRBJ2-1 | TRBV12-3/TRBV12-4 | CASSPPSHPRNEQFF | TGTGCCAGCAGTCCTCCTAGTCACCCACGCAATGAGCAGTTCTTC
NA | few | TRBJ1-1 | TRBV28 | CASSRNPNTEAFF | TGTGCCAGCAGTAGGAATCCCAACACTGAAGCTTTCTTT
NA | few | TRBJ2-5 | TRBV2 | CASRGPGADGRETQYF | TGTGCCAGCAGGGGCCCCGGGGCGGACGGACGAGAGACCCAGTACTTC
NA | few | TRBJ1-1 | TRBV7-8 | CASNDPDRNTEAFF | TGTGCCAGCAACGATCCCGACAGGAACACTGAAGCTTTCTTT
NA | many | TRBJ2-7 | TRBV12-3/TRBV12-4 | CASSLRRSWEQYF | TGTGCCAGCAGTCTTCGACGGAGCTGGGAGCAGTACTTC
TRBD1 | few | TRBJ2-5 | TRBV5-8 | CASSLWAGGVTETQYF | TGTGCCAGCAGCTTGTGGGCAGGGGGTGTAACGGAGACCCAGTACTTC
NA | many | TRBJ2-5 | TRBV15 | CATSRDLELTETQYF | TGTGCCACCAGCAGAGATCTAGAGTTAACGGAGACCCAGTACTTC
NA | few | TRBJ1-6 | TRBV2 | CAGTGTDSYNSPLHF | TGTGCCGGAACCGGGACGGACTCCTATAATTCACCCCTCCACTTT
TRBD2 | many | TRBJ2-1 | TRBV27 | CAAASGSHNEQFF | TGTGCCGCGGCTAGCGGGAGCCACAATGAGCAGTTCTTC
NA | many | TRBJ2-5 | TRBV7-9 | CASSLAGQRDETQYF | TGTGCCAGCAGCCTCGCAGGACAGAGAGACGAGACCCAGTACTTC
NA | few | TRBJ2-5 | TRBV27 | CASRGPSRAWETQYF | TGTGCCAGCCGCGGACCCTCGCGGGCTTGGGAGACCCAGTACTTC
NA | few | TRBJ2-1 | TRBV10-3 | CAISPTGRELSNEQFF | TGTGCCATCAGCCCGACGGGCCGAGAATTAAGCAATGAGCAGTTCTTC
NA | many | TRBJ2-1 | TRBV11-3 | CASSAPWEPGSYNEQFF | TGTGCCAGCAGCGCACCCTGGGAGCCTGGGTCCTACAATGAGCAGTTCTTC
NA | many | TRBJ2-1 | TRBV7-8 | CASSLAFTDGSYNEQFF | TGTGCCAGCAGCTTAGCCTTCACGGACGGCTCCTACAATGAGCAGTTCTTC
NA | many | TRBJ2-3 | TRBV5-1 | CASSLVSGVAADTQYF | TGCGCCAGCAGCTTGGTATCGGGAGTTGCCGCAGATACGCAGTATTTT
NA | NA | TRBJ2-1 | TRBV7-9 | CASSSYETSYNEQFF | TGTGCCAGCAGCTCTTACGAGACTAGCTACAATGAGCAGTTCTTC
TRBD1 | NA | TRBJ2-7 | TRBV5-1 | CASSADRGDEQYF | TGCGCCAGCAGCGCGGACAGGGGGGACGAGCAGTACTTC
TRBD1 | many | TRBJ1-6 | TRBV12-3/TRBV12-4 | CASFAGQGNSPLHF | TGTGCCAGCTTCGCGGGACAGGGGAATTCACCCCTCCACTTT
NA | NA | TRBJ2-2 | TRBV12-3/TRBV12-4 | CASIWSGRSGELFF | TGTGCCAGCATATGGTCAGGGCGATCCGGGGAGCTGTTTTTT
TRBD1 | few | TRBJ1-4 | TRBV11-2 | CASSLLGQGARDEKLFF | TGTGCCAGCAGCTTGTTGGGACAGGGGGCGCGGGATGAAAAACTGTTTTTT
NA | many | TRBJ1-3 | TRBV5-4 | CASSLEGSLSGNTIYF | TGTGCCAGCAGCTTGGAAGGGAGCCTCTCTGGAAACACCATATATTTT
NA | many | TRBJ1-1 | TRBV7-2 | CASSLADYEGAFF | TGTGCCAGCAGCTTGGCCGACTACGAGGGGGCTTTCTTT
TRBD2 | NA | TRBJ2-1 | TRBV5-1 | CASSLAGRGTSGSFHNEQFF | TGCGCCAGCAGCTTGGCCGGCCGCGGGACTAGCGGGAGTTTCCACAATGAGCAGTTCTTC
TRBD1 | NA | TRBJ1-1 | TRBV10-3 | CAISGRDRGASTEAFF | TGTGCCATCAGTGGACGGGACAGAGGAGCGTCCACTGAAGCTTTCTTT
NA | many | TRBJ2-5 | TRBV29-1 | CSVAASRDGVRQETQYF | TGCAGCGTTGCTGCGTCCCGGGACGGCGTTCGGCAAGAGACCCAGTACTTC
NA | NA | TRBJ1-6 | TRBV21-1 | CASSKVINSPLHF | TGTGCCAGCAGCAAAGTTATTAATTCACCCCTCCACTTT
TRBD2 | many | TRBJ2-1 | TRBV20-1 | CSARPTLAGGHYNEQFF | TGCAGTGCTAGACCGACTTTAGCGGGAGGGCACTACAATGAGCAGTTCTTC
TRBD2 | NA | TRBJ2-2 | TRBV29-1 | CSVVLLAGRTGELFF | TGCAGCGTTGTCTTACTAGCGGGACGTACCGGGGAGCTGTTTTTT
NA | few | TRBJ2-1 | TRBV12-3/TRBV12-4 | CASSFLLNNEQFF | TGTGCCAGCAGTTTTCTGTTAAACAATGAGCAGTTCTTC
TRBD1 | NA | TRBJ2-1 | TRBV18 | CASSGPAKTGTYNEQFF | TGTGCCAGCTCAGGACCGGCAAAGACAGGGACCTACAATGAGCAGTTCTTC
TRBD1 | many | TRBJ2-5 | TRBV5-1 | CASSSGGGETQYF | TGTGCCAGCAGTTCAGGGGGCGGGGAGACCCAGTACTTC
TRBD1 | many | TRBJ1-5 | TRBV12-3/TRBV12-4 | CASSLLQGQDQPQHF | TGTGCCAGCAGTTTATTACAGGGACAGGATCAGCCCCAGCATTTT
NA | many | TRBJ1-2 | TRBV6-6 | CASSSLRGAGYTF | TGTGCCAGCAGTTCCTTACGGGGGGCTGGCTACACCTTC
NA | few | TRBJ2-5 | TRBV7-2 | CASSVGVRETQYF | TGTGCCAGCAGCGTCGGGGTTAGGGAGACCCAGTACTTC
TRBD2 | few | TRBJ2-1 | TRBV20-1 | CSAFSLAGSSYNEQFF | TGCAGTGCTTTCTCACTAGCGGGGAGCTCCTACAATGAGCAGTTCTTC
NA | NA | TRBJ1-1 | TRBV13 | CASSLGYRAVTEAFF | TGTGCCAGCAGCTTAGGGTACAGGGCGGTCACTGAAGCTTTCTTT
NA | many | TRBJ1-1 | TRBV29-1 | CSVTLGGGGTEAFF | TGCAGCGTAACGCTGGGGGGGGGAGGTACTGAAGCTTTCTTT
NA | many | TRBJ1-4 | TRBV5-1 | CASSDGGTNEKLFF | TGCGCCAGCAGCGACGGAGGTACTAATGAAAAACTGTTTTTT
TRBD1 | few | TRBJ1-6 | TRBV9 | CASSRGTGLSPLHF | TGTGCCAGCAGCCGAGGGACAGGTCTATCACCCCTCCACTTT
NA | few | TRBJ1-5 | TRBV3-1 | CASSPQSGARQPQHF | TGTGCCAGCAGCCCCCAAAGTGGGGCGAGGCAGCCCCAGCATTTT
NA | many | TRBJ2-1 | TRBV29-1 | CSVGSRALEQFF | TGCAGCGTTGGAAGTAGAGCCCTTGAGCAGTTCTTC
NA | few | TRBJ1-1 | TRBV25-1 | CASSEQTGNTEAFF | TGTGCCAGCAGTGAACAGACAGGGAACACTGAAGCTTTCTTT
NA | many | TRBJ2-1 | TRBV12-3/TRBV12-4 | CASSLLNNEQFF | TGTGCCAGCAGTTTGCTCAACAATGAGCAGTTCTTC
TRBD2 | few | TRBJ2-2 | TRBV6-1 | CATTSGTYTGELFF | TGTGCCACCACTAGCGGGACGTACACCGGGGAGCTGTTTTTT
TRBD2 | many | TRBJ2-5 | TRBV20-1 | CSARTSGTQETQYF | TGCAGTGCCCGGACTAGCGGGACCCAAGAGACCCAGTACTTC